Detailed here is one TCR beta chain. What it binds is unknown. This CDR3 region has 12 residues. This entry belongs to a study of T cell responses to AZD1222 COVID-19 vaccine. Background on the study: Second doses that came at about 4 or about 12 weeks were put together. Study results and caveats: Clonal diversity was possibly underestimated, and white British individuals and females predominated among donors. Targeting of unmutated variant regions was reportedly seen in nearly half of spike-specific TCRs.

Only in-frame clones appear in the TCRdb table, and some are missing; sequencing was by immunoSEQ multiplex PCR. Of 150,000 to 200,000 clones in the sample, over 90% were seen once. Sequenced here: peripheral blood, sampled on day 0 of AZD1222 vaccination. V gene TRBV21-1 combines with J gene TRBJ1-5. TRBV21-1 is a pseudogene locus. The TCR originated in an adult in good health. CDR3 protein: CATRGLNQPQHF. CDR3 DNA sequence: TGTGCCACCCGGGGACTCAATCAGCCCCAGCATTTT.